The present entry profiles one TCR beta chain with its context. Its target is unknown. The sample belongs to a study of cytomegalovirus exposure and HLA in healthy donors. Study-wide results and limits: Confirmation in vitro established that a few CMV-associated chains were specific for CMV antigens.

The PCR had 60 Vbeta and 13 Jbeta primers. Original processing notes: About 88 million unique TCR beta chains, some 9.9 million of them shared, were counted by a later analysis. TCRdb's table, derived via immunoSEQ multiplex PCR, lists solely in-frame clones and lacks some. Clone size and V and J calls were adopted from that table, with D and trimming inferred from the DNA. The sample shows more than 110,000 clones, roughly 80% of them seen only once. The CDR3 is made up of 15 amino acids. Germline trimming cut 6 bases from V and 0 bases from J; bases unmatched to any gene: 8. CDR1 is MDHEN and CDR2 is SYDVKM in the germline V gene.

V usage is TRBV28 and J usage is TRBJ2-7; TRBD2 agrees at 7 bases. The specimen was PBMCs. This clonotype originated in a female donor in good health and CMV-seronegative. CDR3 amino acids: CASSLTSQLSYEQYF. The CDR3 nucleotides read TGTGCCAGCAGCTTGACTAGCCAGCTCTCCTACGAGCAGTACTTC.